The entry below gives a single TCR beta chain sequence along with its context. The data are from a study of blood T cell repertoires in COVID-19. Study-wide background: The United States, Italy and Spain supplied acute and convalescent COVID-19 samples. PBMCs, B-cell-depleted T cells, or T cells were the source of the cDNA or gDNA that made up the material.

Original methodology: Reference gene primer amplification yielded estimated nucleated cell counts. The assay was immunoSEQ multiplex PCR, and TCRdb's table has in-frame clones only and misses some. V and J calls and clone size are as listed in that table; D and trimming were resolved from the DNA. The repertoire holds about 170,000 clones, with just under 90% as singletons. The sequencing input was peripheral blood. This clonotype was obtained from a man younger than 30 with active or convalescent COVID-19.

CDR3 in amino acids: CASSLSGTGYSEQYF. The CDR3 DNA is TGCGCCAGCAGCTTGTCGGGGACAGGGTATTCCGAGCAGTACTTC. The rearrangement joins TRBV5-1 to TRBJ2-7; 9 bases align to TRBD1. The V and J ends lost 1 base and 6 bases, in that order; junction bases with no gene match: 8. Looked up from germline, CDR1 is SGHRS and CDR2 is YFSETQ. The CDR3 is 15 amino acids.